This record covers a single T cell receptor beta chain. What it binds is not known. Generated by immunoSEQ multiplex PCR, the TCRdb table keeps only in-frame clones and is missing some. The table has about 94,000 clones, over 75% seen once. The record originates from a study of T cell responses to AZD1222 COVID-19 vaccine. General study points: Of the AZD1222 recipients, only 5 or 6 were seropositive at baseline. All repertoire sampling was performed exclusively after the peak T cell response.

Germline V gene sequence: CDR1 MNHEY, CDR2 SMNVEV (reference sequence). The CDR3 is made up of 13 amino acids. The V and J ends lost 5 bases and 3 bases respectively, with 10 bases between them. The clonotype was recovered from an adult who received the AZD1222 COVID-19 vaccine. The chain couples TRBV27 to TRBJ1-1, with a tentative D call TRBD1 (6 bases). Material: peripheral blood, obtained 28 days after the second AZD1222 dose. The CDR3 DNA reads as TGTGCCAGCAGTCTAGGACAGCACACTGAAGCTTTCTTT. Amino acid sequence: CASSLGQHTEAFF.